The 13 T cell receptor beta chains below all came from one sample that was sequenced in a study of T cells in localized non-small cell lung cancer. Generated by immunoSEQ multiplex PCR, the TCRdb table keeps only in-frame clones and is missing some. The sample has around 79,000 clones; over 60% are singletons. The sequencing here drew on PBMCs, taken before any cancer treatment. The receptors were sampled from a man aged 35-69 years with stage II squamous cell lung carcinoma.

The chain combines TRBV2 with TRBJ1-5; D is possibly TRBD1 (5 bases). Germline CDR1 reads SNHLY; CDR2 reads FYNNEI. The V and J ends lost 4 bases and 4 bases respectively, with 17 bases between them. This CDR3 is 16 amino acids long. In DNA, the CDR3 is TGTGCCAGCAGTGTTGGTGGTGTCAGGGTAAATCAGCCCCAGCATTTT. Translating it yields CASSVGGVRVNQPQHF.

The chain is built from TRBV7-9 and TRBJ2-2, with TRBD2 identical over 10 bases. The CDR3 totals 15 residues. Germline CDR1 and CDR2: SEHNR and FQNEAQ (reference sequence). V shed 5 bases, J shed 1 base, and the junction held 1 base outside the gene matches. DNA for the CDR3: TGTGCCAGCAGCCCTAGCGGGGGGAACACCGGGGAGCTGTTTTTT. Translating it yields CASSPSGGNTGELFF.

The gene calls are TRBV19 and TRBJ2-1, with 10 bases matching TRBD2. V trimming: 7 bases; J trimming: 10 bases; junction bases outside the gene matches: 7. Per germline, CDR1 LNHDA and CDR2 SQIVND (reference sequence). The length of the CDR3 is 13 residues. CDR3 coding DNA: TGTGCCAGTACCATCAGCGGGGGGGCCGAGCAGTTCTTC. Residues: CASTISGGAEQFF.

The chain is built from TRBV19 and TRBJ1-1; D remains ambiguous. Germline V gene sequence: CDR1 LNHDA, CDR2 SQIVND (reference sequence). The ends were cut back, 2 bases at V and 4 bases at J, with 11 bases in the middle. CDR3 size: 14 residues. CDR3 in DNA: TGTGCCAGTAGTATACCCGGGAAGGGCACTGAAGCTTTCTTT. Translation: CASSIPGKGTEAFF.

V and J are TRBV30 and TRBJ1-5; no clear D. Germline CDR1 reads GTSNPN; CDR2 reads SVGIG (reference sequence). The V end lost 2 bases, the J end lost 7 bases, and 24 bases lay between the germline ends. CDR3 length: 17 residues. The CDR3 protein is CAWSFPKPGVGVQPQHF. CDR3 nucleotides: TGTGCCTGGAGTTTTCCGAAACCGGGAGTTGGCGTCCAGCCCCAGCATTTT.

A few counts support this clone. This sequence joins TRBV5-6 and TRBJ1-2; 10 bases map to TRBD1. Trimming cost V 4 bases and J 4 bases; bases outside gene matches: 7. Looked up from germline, CDR1 is SGHDT and CDR2 is YYEEEE. CDR3 size: 15 residues. The CDR3 DNA reads TGTGCCAGCAGCCCTAGACAGGGGGCGGCCTATGGCTACACCTTC. This encodes CASSPRQGAAYGYTF. Full variable domain (remainder filled in from reference TRBV5-6 and TRBJ1-2): DAGVTQSPTHLIKTRGQQVTLRCSPKSGHDTVSWYQQALGQGPQFIFQYYEEEERQRGNFPDRFSGHQFPNYSSELNVNALLLGDSALYLCASSPRQGAAYGYTFGSGTRLTVV.

V usage is TRBV28 and J usage is TRBJ1-2; D remains unclear. V gave up 5 bases and J gave up 7 bases, with 8 bases separating them. The germline V gene encodes CDR1 MDHEN and CDR2 SYDVKM. The CDR3 extends over 11 amino acids. CDR3 sequence reads: CASSATFGYTF. The CDR3 region has the DNA TGTGCCAGCAGTGCCACTTTTGGCTACACCTTC.

In DNA, the CDR3 is TGTGCCAGTACCCCCGACAGGGGGAACACTGAAGCTTTCTTT. It codes for CASTPDRGNTEAFF. The chain combines TRBV19 with TRBJ1-1, with 8 bases fitting TRBD1. The V gene end was trimmed by 7 bases and the J gene end by 1 base; junction bases not matched to a gene: 5. Germline V gene sequence: CDR1 LNHDA, CDR2 SQIVND (reference sequence). This CDR3 region has 14 residues.

As concerns this clone: One end of the junction varies from germline; a read error may be responsible. The rearrangement links TRBV5-1 to TRBJ2-7, with 8 bases lining up with TRBD2. Per germline, CDR1 SGHRS and CDR2 YFSETQ. The CDR3 length is 16 residues. CDR3 nucleotide sequence: TGTGCCAGCAGCTTGGCCGTAAGCGGGAGAACGTACGAGCAGTACTTC. This gives the protein CASSLAVSGRTYEQYF.

A few counts support this clone. This chain connects TRBV19 to TRBJ2-2; 11 bases are a match to TRBD2. Looked up from germline, CDR1 is LNHDA and CDR2 is SQIVND (reference sequence). Trimming removed 3 bases from V and 2 bases from J; junction bases left unmatched: 5. The CDR3 is 17 amino acids. CDR3 region: CASSIRGLAVNTGELFF. CDR3 in DNA: TGTGCCAGTAGTATTAGGGGACTAGCGGTTAACACCGGGGAGCTGTTTTTT. The full variable domain, rest sourced from reference TRBV19 and TRBJ2-2, is DGGITQSPKYLFRKEGQNVTLSCEQNLNHDAMYWYRQDPGQGLRLIYYSQIVNDFQKGDIAEGYSVSREKKESFPLTVTSAQKNPTAFYLCASSIRGLAVNTGELFFGEGSRLTVL.

With respect to this clone: This sample also contains other DNA sequences that code for the same CDR3. The rearrangement joins TRBV28 to TRBJ2-7, with D unclear. The CDR3 runs to 11 residues. CDR1 is MDHEN and CDR2 is SYDVKM in the germline V gene. Trimming cost V 5 bases and J 0 bases, with 2 bases left between them. CDR3 nucleotide sequence: TGTGCCAGCAGTACCTCCTACGAGCAGTACTTC. Its protein product is CASSTSYEQYF.

The chain combines TRBV7-9 with TRBJ2-5; a weak D match, TRBD1 (6 bases). V lost 5 bases and J 4 bases, leaving 14 bases between the germline ends. Germline CDR1 and CDR2: SEHNR and FQNEAQ (reference sequence). The CDR3 runs 14 residues. CDR3 sequence (DNA): TGTGCCAGCAGCCAGAGTAGCAGGGGAGAGACCCAGTACTTC. Translated, it gives CASSQSSRGETQYF.

In this sample, this clone turned up a few times. V gene TRBV5-4 combines with J gene TRBJ2-1, with 10 bases identical to TRBD1. The CDR3 extends over 14 amino acids. Trimming took 4 bases from V and 7 from J; bases not matched to a gene: 5. Germline CDR1 reads SGHNT; CDR2 reads YYREEE (reference sequence). CDR3 nucleotides: TGTGCCAGCAGCATTGGACAGGGGGGGAATGAGCAGTTCTTC. Translated: CASSIGQGGNEQFF.